This TCR beta chain was observed in a study of molecular identifiers for immune sequencing clone quantification. In its sample, this clonotype was seen a few times. Its antigen is unidentified. Study-wide findings and caveats: Single-cell amounts of spiked Jurkat TCR RNA were reportedly detectable among about a million naive cells. Effector cells kept over 99% of their molecules in clones above 20 RNA copies, while naive cells kept under 1% there.

MiXCR, run by TCRdb on the PCR reads, gives a single entry per CDR3 protein. The sample includes roughly 65,000 distinct CDR3 sequences, about 17% of them seen just once. Losses at the gene ends were 4 bases for V and 6 bases for J; bases not matched to a gene: 3. Germline CDR1 SQVTM, CDR2 ANQGSEA. CDR3 length: 12 residues. The sequenced sample consisted of naive CD8+ T cells from blood, with Jurkat cell RNA spiked in. As for subset: FACS-sorted CD8+CD4-CCR7+CD45RA+ naive T cells. The V gene is TRBV29-1, the J gene TRBJ2-7, with 10 nucleotides matching TRBD2. The source is a human donor in good health. Some libraries in this study had Jurkat cell RNA spiked in. CDR3 nucleotides: TGCAGCGTTGTCCCTAGCGGGAGCGAGCAGTACTTC. Residues: CSVVPSGSEQYF.